This T cell receptor (beta chain) was sequenced for a study of OX40 agonist ivuxolimab in advanced cancers. Clones were read by immunoSEQ multiplex PCR, and TCRdb kept only the in-frame ones, dropping some. The sample lists tens of thousands of clones; around 77% were seen once. This clone was counted a few times. The TCR was taken from an adult with an advanced solid tumor such as melanoma, head and neck, liver or kidney cancer. This material consisted of CD4+ or CD8+ T cells sorted from blood, taken in a trial of the OX40 agonist ivuxolimab.

DNA of the CDR3: TGTGCCAGCAGGTATTATGAGGGTTCCACAGATACGCAGTATTTT. Its protein is CASRYYEGSTDTQYF. The J gene is TRBJ2-3, the V gene TRBV7-9; TRBD2 is a possible D gene (5 bases). This CDR3 contains 15 residues. Germline V gives CDR1 SEHNR, CDR2 FQNEAQ (reference sequence). V was trimmed by 6 bases and J by 2 bases, leaving 15 bases between them.